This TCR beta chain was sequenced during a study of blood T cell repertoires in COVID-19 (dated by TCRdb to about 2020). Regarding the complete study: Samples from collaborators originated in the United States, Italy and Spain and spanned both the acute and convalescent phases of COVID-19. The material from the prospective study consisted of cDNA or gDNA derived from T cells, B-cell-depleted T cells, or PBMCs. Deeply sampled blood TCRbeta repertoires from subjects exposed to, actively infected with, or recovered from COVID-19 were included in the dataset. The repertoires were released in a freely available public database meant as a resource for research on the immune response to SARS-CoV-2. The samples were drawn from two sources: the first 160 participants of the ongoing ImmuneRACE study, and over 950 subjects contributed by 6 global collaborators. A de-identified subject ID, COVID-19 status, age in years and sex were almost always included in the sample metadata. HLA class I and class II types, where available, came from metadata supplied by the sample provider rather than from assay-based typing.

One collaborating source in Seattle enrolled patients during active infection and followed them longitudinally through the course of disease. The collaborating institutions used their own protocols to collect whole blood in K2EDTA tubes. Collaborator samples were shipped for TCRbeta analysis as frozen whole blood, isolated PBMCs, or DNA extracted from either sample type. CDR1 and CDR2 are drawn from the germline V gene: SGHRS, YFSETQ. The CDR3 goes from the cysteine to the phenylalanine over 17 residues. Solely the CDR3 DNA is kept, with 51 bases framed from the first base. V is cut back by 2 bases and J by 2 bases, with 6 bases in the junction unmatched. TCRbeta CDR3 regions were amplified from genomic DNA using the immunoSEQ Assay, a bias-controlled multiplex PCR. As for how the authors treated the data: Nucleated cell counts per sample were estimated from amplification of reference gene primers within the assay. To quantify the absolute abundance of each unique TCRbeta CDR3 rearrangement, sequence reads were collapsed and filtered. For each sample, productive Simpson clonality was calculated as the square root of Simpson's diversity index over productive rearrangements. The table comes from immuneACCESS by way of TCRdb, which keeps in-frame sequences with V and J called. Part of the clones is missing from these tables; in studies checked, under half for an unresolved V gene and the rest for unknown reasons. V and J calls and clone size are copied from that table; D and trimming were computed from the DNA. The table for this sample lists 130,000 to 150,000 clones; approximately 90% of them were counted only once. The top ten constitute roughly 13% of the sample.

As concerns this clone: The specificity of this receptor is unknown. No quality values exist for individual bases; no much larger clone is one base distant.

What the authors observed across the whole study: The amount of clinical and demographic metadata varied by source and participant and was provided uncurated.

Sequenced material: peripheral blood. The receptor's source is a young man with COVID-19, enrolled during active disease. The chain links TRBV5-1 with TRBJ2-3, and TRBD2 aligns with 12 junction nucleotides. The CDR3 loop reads CASSLASGRGFTDTQYF. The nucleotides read TGCGCCAGCAGCTTAGCTAGCGGGAGGGGATTCACAGATACGCAGTATTTT.